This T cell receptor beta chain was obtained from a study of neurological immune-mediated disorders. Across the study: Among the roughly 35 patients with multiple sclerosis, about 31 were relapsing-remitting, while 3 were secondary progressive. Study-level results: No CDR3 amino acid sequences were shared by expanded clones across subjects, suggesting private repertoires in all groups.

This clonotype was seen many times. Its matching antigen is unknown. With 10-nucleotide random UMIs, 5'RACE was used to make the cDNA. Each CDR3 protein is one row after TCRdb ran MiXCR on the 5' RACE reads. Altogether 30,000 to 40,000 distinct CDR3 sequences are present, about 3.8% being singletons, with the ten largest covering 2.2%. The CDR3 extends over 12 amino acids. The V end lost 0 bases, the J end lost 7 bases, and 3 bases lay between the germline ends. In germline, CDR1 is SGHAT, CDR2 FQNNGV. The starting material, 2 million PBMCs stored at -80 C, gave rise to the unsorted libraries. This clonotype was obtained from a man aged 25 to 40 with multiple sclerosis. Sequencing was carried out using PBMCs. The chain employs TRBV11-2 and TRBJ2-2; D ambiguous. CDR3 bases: TGTGCCAGCAGCTTAGACTACGGGGAGCTGTTTTTT. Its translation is CASSLDYGELFF. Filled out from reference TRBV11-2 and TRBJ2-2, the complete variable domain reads EAGVAQSPRYKIIEKRQSVAFWCNPISGHATLYWYQQILGQGPKLLIQFQNNGVVDDSQLPKDRFSAERLKGVDSTLKIQPAKLEDSAVYLCASSLDYGELFFGEGSRLTVL.